The T cell receptor beta chain described here comes from a study of CD8+CD57+ T cells in acquired aplastic anemia. About the study: Average DNA yield from sorted CD4+ and CD8+ cells was about 2.9 ug.

Germline V lookup: CDR1 MGHRA, CDR2 YSYEKL. With V trimmed by 3 bases and J by 4 bases, 6 bases remained unmatched. The CDR3 has 15 residues. TCR beta VDJ combinations and CDR3 sequences were profiled from genomic DNA. TCRdb reprocessed the reads with MiXCR, giving one entry per CDR3 protein. The sample lists about 160,000 distinct CDR3 sequences; around half were seen once. Flow cytometry had shown expanded CD8+CD57+ cells in the patients chosen for sequencing. At the time of blood sampling, patients had not yet received any therapy. Whole-study results and caveats: Comparison of patients with controls identified twenty-nine shared CD8+ CDR3 sequences. Patient and control CD8+ Simpson's diversity was not significantly different.

This clonotype was counted many times. The antigen is unknown. The receptor comes from a human donor with aplastic anemia. The sequencing input was sorted CD4+, CD8+, or CD8+CD57+ T cells (not recorded which) from PBMCs. This chain connects TRBV4-1 to TRBJ1-1; 9 bases map to TRBD1. This CDR3 is CASSQPGQGSTEAFF. DNA of the CDR3: TGCGCCAGCAGCCAGCCAGGACAGGGGAGCACTGAAGCTTTCTTT.